The 28 T cell receptor beta chains below all came from one sample that was sequenced in a study of T-cell reconstitution after alpha-beta-depleted transplantation in children. Unique molecular identifiers featured in how the TCRbeta library was prepared. TCRdb re-derived calls from the PCR reads in MiXCR, one entry per CDR3 protein. The sample contains hundreds of thousands of distinct CDR3 sequences, about 17% of which appear only once. The sample consisted of PBMCs, mostly from graft donor cells, taken 360 days after TCRalphabeta/CD19-depleted stem cell transplant. Source of these receptors: a boy under two years old who had a stem cell transplant for Wiskott-Aldrich syndrome, so the T cells may come from the graft donor.

This clonotype appeared a few times. The chain couples TRBV5-1 to TRBJ1-5; D gene ambiguous. In germline, CDR1 is SGHRS, CDR2 YFSETQ. The CDR3 totals 13 residues. Deletions cut 3 bases from V and 0 bases from J, with 4 bases between. CDR3 nucleotides: TGCGCCAGCAGCTCCGATAGCAATCAGCCCCAGCATTTT. Amino acids: CASSSDSNQPQHF.

This clonotype was counted between two and nine times. The V and J genes are TRBV13 and TRBJ2-1; TRBD1 matches at 10 bases. J was trimmed by 6 bases and V by 4 bases; bases with no gene match: 15. Per the germline V gene, CDR1 is PRHDT and CDR2 is FYEKMQ (reference sequence). The CDR3 runs 18 residues. CDR3 coding DNA: TGTGCCAGCAGCTCGGTCCGGGACAGGGGCCTCGATGGCAATGAGCAGTTCTTC. It yields the protein CASSSVRDRGLDGNEQFF.

In regard to this clonotype: This sequence may be a read error, since a much larger clone differs from it by one base. The V call is TRBV7-8, the J call TRBJ2-7; TRBD1 aligns across 7 bases. The length of the CDR3 is 14 residues. The ends lost 1 base at V and 3 bases at J; junction bases unmatched: 3. CDR1 is SGHVS and CDR2 is FQNEAQ in the germline V gene. The CDR3 reads CASSLGDRYYEQYF. DNA of the CDR3: TGTGCCAGCAGCTTAGGGGACAGATACTACGAGCAGTACTTC.

This clonotype was observed a handful of times. This sequence joins TRBV6-2 or TRBV6-3 and TRBJ2-7; 7 bases align to TRBD2. Germline V gene data show CDR1 as MNHEY and CDR2 as SVGEGT. This CDR3 region has 17 residues. Trimming cost V 4 bases and J 2 bases; bases outside gene matches: 14. The CDR3, as DNA: TGTGCCAGCAGTTCACCCCTGAGACGGGGGGTCCCCTACGAGCAGTACTTC. Translated, it gives CASSSPLRRGVPYEQYF.

This clonotype was counted ten times or more. The chain has TRBV4-1 and TRBJ2-7, with TRBD1 matching 9 bases. Losses at the gene ends were 3 bases for V and 6 bases for J; bases not matched to a gene: 9. Germline assignment: CDR1 MGHRA and CDR2 YSYEKL. The CDR3 loop spans 15 amino acids. The CDR3 here is CASSQPGTGRSEQYF. The CDR3 DNA reads TGCGCCAGCAGCCAGCCTGGGACAGGGAGGAGCGAGCAGTACTTC.

This chain joins TRBV18 and TRBJ2-3; D ambiguous. The CDR3 is 12 residues long. Trimming removed 4 bases from V and 10 bases from J, with 12 bases in between. Germline values: CDR1 KGHSH, CDR2 LQKENI. CDR3 amino acids: CASSLGPKAQYF. The CDR3, as DNA: TGTGCCAGCTCACTCGGCCCCAAGGCGCAGTATTTT.

This chain connects TRBV4-1 to TRBJ2-3, with D uncertain. Germline CDR1 is MGHRA and CDR2 is YSYEKL. The V and J ends lost 8 bases and 4 bases respectively, with 25 bases between them. The CDR3 extends over 17 amino acids. The CDR3 sequence: CASGRSPRSLTPDTQYF. CDR3 sequence (DNA): TGCGCCAGCGGTCGAAGCCCCCGCTCCCTAACACCAGATACGCAGTATTTT.

This sequence joins TRBV5-1 and TRBJ1-4, with D possibly being TRBD1 (6 bases). The V end lost 0 bases, the J end lost 4 bases, and 10 bases lay between the germline ends. The V gene's germline CDR1 is SGHRS and CDR2 YFSETQ. The CDR3 loop spans 15 amino acids. Here the CDR3 DNA reads TGCGCCAGCAGCTTGGGGGACAACGATAATGAAAAACTGTTTTTT. This gives the protein CASSLGDNDNEKLFF.

This clonotype was found a few times. The chain couples TRBV10-3 to TRBJ2-7; weak D call: TRBD1 (6 bases). Germline CDR1 reads ENHRY; CDR2 reads SYGVKD. Trimming took off 8 bases at V and 3 bases at J, with 17 bases between the two ends. There are 14 residues in the CDR3. CDR3 residues: CAIRRQELGYEQYF. CDR3 sequence (DNA): TGTGCCATCCGTCGACAGGAGCTTGGCTACGAGCAGTACTTC.

This clonotype was counted between two and nine times. The V call is TRBV6-5, the J call TRBJ1-3; D is perhaps TRBD1 (5 bases). This CDR3 comprises 16 residues. V dropped 2 bases and J dropped 2 bases, with 13 bases sitting between them. The germline V gene has CDR1 MNHEY and CDR2 SVGAGI. The CDR3: CASSYHGGGTGNTIYF. In DNA form, the CDR3 reads TGTGCCAGCAGTTACCACGGTGGGGGAACTGGAAACACCATATATTTT.

A few counts support this clonotype. The J gene is TRBJ1-1, the V gene TRBV11-3; D not certain. V dropped 8 bases and J dropped 3 bases, with 7 bases sitting between them. This CDR3 spans 11 amino acids. CDR1 and CDR2 (germline): SGHNT, YENEEA. The CDR3 sequence: CASGPDTEAFF. The DNA for the CDR3 is TGTGCCAGCGGGCCAGACACTGAAGCTTTCTTT.

The genes are TRBV6-5 and TRBJ2-3, with 9 bases matching TRBD2. The CDR3 consists of 18 residues. CDR1 is MNHEY and CDR2 is SVGAGI in the germline V gene. V shed 1 base and J 8 bases; nucleotides not matched to a gene: 16. Here the CDR3 reads CASSYFSVASGIRGTQYF. The CDR3 DNA reads as TGTGCCAGCAGTTACTTTAGCGTCGCTAGCGGGATTCGTGGTACGCAGTATTTT.

Only a few counts were recorded for this clonotype. The V and J genes are TRBV5-1 and TRBJ1-2; D remains unclear. The germline gives CDR1 SGHRS, CDR2 YFSETQ. With 3 bases removed from V and 1 base from J, the gap between germline ends came to 10 bases. The CDR3 length is 14 residues. The CDR3 DNA follows: TGCGCCAGCAGCTATGGACGGATTAACTATGGCTACACCTTC. Amino acid sequence: CASSYGRINYGYTF.

This clonotype was picked up a small number of times. This chain links TRBV6-2 or TRBV6-3 with TRBJ2-7, with 8 bases matching TRBD1. CDR1 and CDR2 (germline): MNHEY, SVGEGT. This CDR3 is 13 amino acids long. With 5 bases clipped from V and 3 bases from J, the junction kept 3 bases outside the gene matches. CDR3 sequence reads: CASSRQGIYEQYF. CDR3 DNA: TGTGCCAGCAGTAGACAGGGGATCTACGAGCAGTACTTC.

The genes are TRBV5-1 and TRBJ2-1; 12 bases agree with TRBD2. From germline, CDR1 is SGHRS and CDR2 YFSETQ. V shed 4 bases, J shed 10 bases, and the junction held 9 bases outside the gene matches. The CDR3 is made up of 15 amino acids. The CDR3 loop is CASSPLAGGIWEQFF. As DNA, the CDR3 is TGCGCCAGCAGCCCACTAGCGGGGGGTATTTGGGAGCAGTTCTTC.

This sequence joins TRBV6-1 and TRBJ2-7, with TRBD2 as a possible D gene (5 bases). CDR1 and CDR2 (germline): MNHNS, SASEGT. Trimming took 3 bases from V and 6 from J, leaving 12 bases between them. The CDR3 has 13 amino acids. This chain's CDR3 is CASSDRGMGEQYF. CDR3 nucleotides: TGTGCCAGCAGTGACCGGGGAATGGGCGAGCAGTACTTC.

This clonotype was observed a handful of times. The V gene is TRBV7-2, the J gene TRBJ2-2; TRBD2 matches at 16 bases. The CDR3 has 21 residues. The junction had 13 bases not matched to a gene; V was cut back by 0 bases and J by 6 bases. Germline CDR1 is SGHTA and CDR2 is FQGNSA. The CDR3 region has the DNA TGTGCCAGCAGCTTAGCGCTAGGGACTAGCGGGAGGGGGAACACGTCCGGGGAGCTGTTTTTT. This translates into CASSLALGTSGRGNTSGELFF.

The chain employs TRBV20-1 and TRBJ2-1; D is unclear. Deletions cut 0 bases from V and 0 bases from J, with 6 bases between. This CDR3 contains 14 residues. CDR1 is DFQATT, CDR2 SNEGSKA, per germline (reference sequence). The CDR3 region has the DNA TGCAGTGCTAGAGAGGCCAGCTCCTACAATGAGCAGTTCTTC. It is translated as CSAREASSYNEQFF.

This clonotype occurred once. The chain combines TRBV11-2 with TRBJ2-7; 8 bases are shared with TRBD1. The CDR3 has 14 amino acids. The germline CDR1 and CDR2 sequences are SGHAT and FQNNGV. The V gene end was trimmed by 4 bases and the J gene end by 3 bases; junction bases not matched to a gene: 5. CDR3 region: CASSSPGQVYEQYF. The CDR3 nucleotides read TGTGCCAGCAGCTCGCCGGGACAGGTCTACGAGCAGTACTTC.

V and J are TRBV6-1 and TRBJ2-1, with TRBD1 matching over 7 bases. J gave up 12 bases and V 6 bases, and 23 bases lay outside the gene matches. This CDR3 region has 17 residues. Germline V gives CDR1 MNHNS, CDR2 SASEGT. CDR3 in amino acids: CASSSTMTGSARVGQFF. The CDR3 DNA reads as TGTGCCAGCAGCTCCACGATGACAGGGAGCGCTAGGGTTGGGCAGTTCTTC.

This clonotype was counted between two and nine times. The V and J genes are TRBV5-1 and TRBJ1-2; maybe TRBD1 (5 bases). Germline CDR1 and CDR2: SGHRS and YFSETQ. Trimming removed 0 bases at V and 5 bases at J, with 14 bases between. This CDR3 is built from 15 residues. The CDR3 DNA reads TGCGCCAGCAGCTTGGATTGGCAGGAGGGGTATGGCTACACCTTC. Amino acids: CASSLDWQEGYGYTF.

The chain is built from TRBV5-1 and TRBJ2-7; 8 bases match TRBD1. CDR3 length: 15 residues. The germline CDR1 and CDR2 sequences are SGHRS and YFSETQ. J gave up 3 bases and V 3 bases, and 8 bases lay outside the gene matches. CDR3 in DNA: TGCGCCAGCAGCTGGAACAGGGGGAACGGCTACGAGCAGTACTTC. Its translation is CASSWNRGNGYEQYF.

V is TRBV4-3 and J is TRBJ1-2, with 9 bases that match TRBD1. This CDR3 has 16 residues. Germline V lookup: CDR1 LGHNA, CDR2 YSLEER. V lost 0 bases and J lost 8; bases outside the gene matches: 10. CDR3 residues: CASSQEAYRGLEGYTF. The CDR3 bases are TGCGCCAGCAGCCAAGAAGCCTACAGGGGGCTGGAAGGCTACACCTTC.

This rearrangement joins TRBV7-8 to TRBJ2-5, with a possible D match to TRBD2 (6 bases). Germline V lookup: CDR1 SGHVS, CDR2 FQNEAQ. CDR3 length: 14 amino acids. With 3 bases removed from V and 3 bases from J, the gap between germline ends came to 11 bases. The CDR3 coding sequence is TGTGCCAGCAGCTTCTGGGACTTCAAAGAGACCCAGTACTTC. Translation gives CASSFWDFKETQYF.

This clonotype showed up just a few times. This chain uses TRBV27 with TRBJ2-7; D is undetermined. Trimming took 6 bases from V and 0 from J, leaving 15 bases between them. The CDR3 covers 15 residues. Germline CDR1 MNHEY, CDR2 SMNVEV (reference sequence). DNA for the CDR3: TGTGCCAGCAGCATGACTGGGCTAAGCTCCTACGAGCAGTACTTC. Its protein is CASSMTGLSSYEQYF.

The chain is built from TRBV5-1 and TRBJ2-3; 7 bases are shared with TRBD2. V trimming: 1 base; J trimming: 6 bases; junction bases outside the gene matches: 8. This CDR3 comprises 15 residues. CDR1 and CDR2 (germline): SGHRS, YFSETQ. The CDR3 spells CASSLSAGVPDTQYF. CDR3 DNA: TGCGCCAGCAGCTTGTCGGCGGGAGTTCCGGATACGCAGTATTTT. The full variable domain, rest sourced from reference TRBV5-1 and TRBJ2-3, is KAGVTQTPRYLIKTRGQQVTLSCSPISGHRSVSWYQQTPGQGLQFLFEYFSETQRNKGNFPGRFSGRQFSNSRSEMNVSTLELGDSALYLCASSLSAGVPDTQYFGPGTRLTVL.

The V gene is TRBV10-3, the J gene TRBJ2-3; the D gene could be TRBD1 or TRBD2 (5 bases each). Looked up from germline, CDR1 is ENHRY and CDR2 is SYGVKD. The V gene lost 7 bases and the J gene lost 2 bases, with 16 bases spanning the gap. This CDR3 has 15 amino acids. CDR3 sequence (DNA): TGTGCCATCACCGGTGGGTGGGGGAACACAGATACGCAGTATTTT. Its translation is CAITGGWGNTDTQYF.

J is TRBJ2-5 and V is TRBV7-9; 9 nucleotides match TRBD1. The trim removed 7 bases at V and 5 bases at J, leaving 8 bases unmatched. This CDR3 region has 14 residues. Per the germline V gene, CDR1 is SEHNR and CDR2 is FQNEAQ (reference sequence). This CDR3 reads CASNPYGQGETQYF. CDR3 in DNA: TGTGCCAGCAACCCCTACGGACAGGGGGAGACCCAGTACTTC.